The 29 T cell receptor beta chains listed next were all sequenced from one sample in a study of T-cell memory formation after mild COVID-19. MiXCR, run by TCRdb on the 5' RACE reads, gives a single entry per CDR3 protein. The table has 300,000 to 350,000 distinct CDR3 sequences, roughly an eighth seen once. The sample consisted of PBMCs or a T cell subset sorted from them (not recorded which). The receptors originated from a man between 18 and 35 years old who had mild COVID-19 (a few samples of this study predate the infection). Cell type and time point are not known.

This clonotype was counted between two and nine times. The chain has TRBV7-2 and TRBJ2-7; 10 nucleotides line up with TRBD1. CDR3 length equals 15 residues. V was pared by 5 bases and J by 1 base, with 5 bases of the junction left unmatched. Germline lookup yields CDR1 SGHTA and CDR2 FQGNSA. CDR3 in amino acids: CASSLGTGASYEQYV. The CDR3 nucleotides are TGTGCCAGCAGCCTGGGGACAGGGGCTTCCTACGAGCAGTACGTC.

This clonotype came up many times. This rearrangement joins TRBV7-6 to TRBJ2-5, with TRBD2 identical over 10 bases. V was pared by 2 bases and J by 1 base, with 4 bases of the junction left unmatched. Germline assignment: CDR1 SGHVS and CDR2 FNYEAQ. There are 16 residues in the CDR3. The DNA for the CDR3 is TGTGCCAGCAGCTTAATATCTAGCGGGGGCCAAGAGACCCAGTACTTC. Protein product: CASSLISSGGQETQYF.

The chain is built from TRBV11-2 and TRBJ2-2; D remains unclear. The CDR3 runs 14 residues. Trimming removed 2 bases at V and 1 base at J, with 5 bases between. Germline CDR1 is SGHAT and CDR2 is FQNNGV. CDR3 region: CASSLWQNTGELFF. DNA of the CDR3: TGTGCCAGCAGCTTATGGCAGAACACCGGGGAGCTGTTTTTT.

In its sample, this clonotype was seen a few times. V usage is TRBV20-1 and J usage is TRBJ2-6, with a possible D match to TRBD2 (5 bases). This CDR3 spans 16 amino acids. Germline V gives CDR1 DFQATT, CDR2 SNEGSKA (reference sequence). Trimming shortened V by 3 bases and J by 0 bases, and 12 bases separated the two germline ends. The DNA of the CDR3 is TGCAGTGCTAGGGCTCCCGACTACTCTGGGGCCAACGTCCTGACTTTC. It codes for CSARAPDYSGANVLTF.

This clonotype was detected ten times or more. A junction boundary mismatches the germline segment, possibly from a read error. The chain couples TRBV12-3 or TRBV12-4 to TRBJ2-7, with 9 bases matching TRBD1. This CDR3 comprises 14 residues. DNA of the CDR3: TGTGCCAGCAGTTTGGGTGGCTCTCCCGGACAGGGGAACTTC. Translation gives CASSLGGSPGQGNF.

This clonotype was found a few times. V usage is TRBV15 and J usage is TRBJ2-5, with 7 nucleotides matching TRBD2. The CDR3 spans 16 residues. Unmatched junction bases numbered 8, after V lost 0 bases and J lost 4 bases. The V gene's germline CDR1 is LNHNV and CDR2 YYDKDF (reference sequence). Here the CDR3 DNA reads TGTGCCACCAGCAGAGATAGGCAGCGGGGACTAGAGACCCAGTACTTC. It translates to CATSRDRQRGLETQYF.

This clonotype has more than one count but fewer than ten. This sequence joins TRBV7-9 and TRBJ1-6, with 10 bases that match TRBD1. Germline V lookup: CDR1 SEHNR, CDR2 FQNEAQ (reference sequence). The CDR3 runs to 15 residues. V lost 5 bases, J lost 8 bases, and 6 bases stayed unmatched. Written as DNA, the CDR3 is TGTGCCAGCAGCCCCGGACAGGGGGTTTATTCACCCCTCCACTTT. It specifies CASSPGQGVYSPLHF.

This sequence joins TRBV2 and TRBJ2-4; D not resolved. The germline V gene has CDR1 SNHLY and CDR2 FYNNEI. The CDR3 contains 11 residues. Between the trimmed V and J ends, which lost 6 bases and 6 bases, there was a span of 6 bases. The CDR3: CASRGANIQYF. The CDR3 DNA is TGTGCCAGCAGGGGCGCAAACATTCAGTACTTC.

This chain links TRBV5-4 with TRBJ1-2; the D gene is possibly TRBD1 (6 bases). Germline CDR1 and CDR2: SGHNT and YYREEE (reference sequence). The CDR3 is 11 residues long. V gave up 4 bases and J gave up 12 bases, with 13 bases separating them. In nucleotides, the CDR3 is TGTGCCAGCAGCACCGGGACAACCGACACCTTC. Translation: CASSTGTTDTF.

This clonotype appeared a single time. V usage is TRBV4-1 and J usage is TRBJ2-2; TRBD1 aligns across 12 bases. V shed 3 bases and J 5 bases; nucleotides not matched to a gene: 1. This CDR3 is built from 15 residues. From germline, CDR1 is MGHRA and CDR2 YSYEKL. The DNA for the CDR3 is TGCGCCAGCAGCCAGGGACAGGGGGCGACCGGGGAGCTGTTTTTT. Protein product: CASSQGQGATGELFF.

CDR3 loop: CASSPSRGGETQYF. The DNA for the CDR3 is TGTGCCAGCAGCCCTTCCCGGGGTGGAGAGACCCAGTACTTC. The chain has TRBV7-2 and TRBJ2-5; perhaps TRBD2 as D (5 bases). The CDR3 runs 14 residues. Trimming cost V 5 bases and J 4 bases, with 14 bases left between them. The germline gives CDR1 SGHTA, CDR2 FQGNSA.

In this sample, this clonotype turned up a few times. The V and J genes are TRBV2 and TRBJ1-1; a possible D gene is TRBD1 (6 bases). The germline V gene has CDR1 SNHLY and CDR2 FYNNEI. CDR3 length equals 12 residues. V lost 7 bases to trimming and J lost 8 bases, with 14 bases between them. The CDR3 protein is CASTGAPWEAFF. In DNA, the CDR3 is TGTGCCAGCACGGGGGCGCCGTGGGAAGCTTTCTTT.

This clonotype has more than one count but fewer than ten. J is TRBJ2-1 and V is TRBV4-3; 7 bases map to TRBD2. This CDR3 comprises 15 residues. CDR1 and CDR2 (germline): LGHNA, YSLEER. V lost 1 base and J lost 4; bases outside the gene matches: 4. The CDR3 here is CASSQGASGYNEQFF. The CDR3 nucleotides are TGCGCCAGCAGCCAAGGGGCTAGCGGTTACAATGAGCAGTTCTTC.

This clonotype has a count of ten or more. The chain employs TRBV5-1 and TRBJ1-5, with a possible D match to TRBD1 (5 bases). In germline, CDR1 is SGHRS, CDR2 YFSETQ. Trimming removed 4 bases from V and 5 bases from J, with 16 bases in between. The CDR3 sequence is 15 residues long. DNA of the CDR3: TGCGCCAGCAGCCTTAGCGGGGGGTTTTATCAGCCCCAGCATTTT. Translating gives CASSLSGGFYQPQHF.

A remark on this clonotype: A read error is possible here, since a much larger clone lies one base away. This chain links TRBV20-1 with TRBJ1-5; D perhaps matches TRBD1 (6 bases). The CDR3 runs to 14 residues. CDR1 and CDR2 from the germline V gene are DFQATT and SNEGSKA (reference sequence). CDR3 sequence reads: CSARDRDTHQHQHF. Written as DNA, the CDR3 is TGCAGTGCTAGAGATCGGGACACCCATCAGCACCAGCATTTT.

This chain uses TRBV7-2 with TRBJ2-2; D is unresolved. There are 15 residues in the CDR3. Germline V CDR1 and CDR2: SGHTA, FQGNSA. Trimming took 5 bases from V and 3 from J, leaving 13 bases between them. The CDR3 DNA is TGTGCCAGCAGCCCGCCTCCCTCCTACACCGGGGAGCTGTTTTTT. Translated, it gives CASSPPPSYTGELFF.

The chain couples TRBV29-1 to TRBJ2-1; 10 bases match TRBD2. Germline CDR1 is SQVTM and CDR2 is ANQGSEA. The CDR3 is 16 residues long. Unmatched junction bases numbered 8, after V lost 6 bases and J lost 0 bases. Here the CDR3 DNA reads TGCAGCGTCTCGAGCGGGGGGGCTTCCTCCTACAATGAGCAGTTCTTC. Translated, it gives CSVSSGGASSYNEQFF.

DNA for the CDR3: TGTGCCAGCTCCCCCCAGGGGGCTAACTATGGCTACACCTTC. It yields the protein CASSPQGANYGYTF. The V and J genes are TRBV6-6 and TRBJ1-2; 7 positions agree with TRBD1. V gave up 8 bases and J gave up 0 bases; unmatched junction bases: 6. Germline CDR1 and CDR2: MNHNY and SVGAGI (reference sequence). The CDR3 loop spans 14 amino acids.

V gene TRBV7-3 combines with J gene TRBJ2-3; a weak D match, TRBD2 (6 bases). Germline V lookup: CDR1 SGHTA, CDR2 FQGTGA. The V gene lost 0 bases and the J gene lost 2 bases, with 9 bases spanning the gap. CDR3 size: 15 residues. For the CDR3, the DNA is TGTGCCAGCAGCTTAACGGGACTTACCACAGATACGCAGTATTTT. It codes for CASSLTGLTTDTQYF. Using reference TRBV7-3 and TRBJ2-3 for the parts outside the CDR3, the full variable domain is GAGVSQTPSNKVTEKGKYVELRCDPISGHTALYWYRQSLGQGPEFLIYFQGTGAADDSGLPNDRFFAVRPEGSVSTLKIQRTERGDSAVYLCASSLTGLTTDTQYFGPGTRLTVL.

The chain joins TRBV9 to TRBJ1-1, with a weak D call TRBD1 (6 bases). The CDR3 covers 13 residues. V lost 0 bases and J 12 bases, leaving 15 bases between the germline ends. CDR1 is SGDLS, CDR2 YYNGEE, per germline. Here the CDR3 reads CASSVDFRGTTFF. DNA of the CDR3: TGTGCCAGCAGCGTAGACTTCAGGGGTACGACTTTCTTT.

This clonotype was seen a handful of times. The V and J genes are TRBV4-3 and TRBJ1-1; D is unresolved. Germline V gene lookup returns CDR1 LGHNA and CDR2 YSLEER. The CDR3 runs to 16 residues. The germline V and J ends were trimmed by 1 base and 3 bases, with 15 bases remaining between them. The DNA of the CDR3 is TGCGCCAGCAGCCAAGCGGACTCCGATGGGGACACTGAAGCTTTCTTT. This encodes CASSQADSDGDTEAFF.

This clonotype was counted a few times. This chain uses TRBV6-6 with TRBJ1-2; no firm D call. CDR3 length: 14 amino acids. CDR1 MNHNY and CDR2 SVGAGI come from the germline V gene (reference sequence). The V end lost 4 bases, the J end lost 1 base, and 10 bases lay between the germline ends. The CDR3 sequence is CASSSPVVNYGYTF. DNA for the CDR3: TGTGCCAGCAGTTCCCCAGTTGTTAACTATGGCTACACCTTC.

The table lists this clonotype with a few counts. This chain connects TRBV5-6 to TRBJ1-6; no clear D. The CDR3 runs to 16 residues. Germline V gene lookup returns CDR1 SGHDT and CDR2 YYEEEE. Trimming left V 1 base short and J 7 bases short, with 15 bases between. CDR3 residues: CASSLSWLRQNSPLHF. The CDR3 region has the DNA TGTGCCAGCAGCTTGTCATGGCTGCGGCAAAATTCACCCCTCCACTTT.

CDR3 protein: CAIRPIAGTITDTQYF. CDR3 DNA sequence: TGTGCCATCAGACCCATAGCGGGGACCATCACAGATACGCAGTATTTT. The chain uses TRBV10-3 and TRBJ2-3; 8 bases line up with TRBD2. Germline CDR1 reads ENHRY; CDR2 reads SYGVKD. Trimming cost V 6 bases and J 2 bases; bases outside gene matches: 10. This CDR3 is 16 amino acids long.

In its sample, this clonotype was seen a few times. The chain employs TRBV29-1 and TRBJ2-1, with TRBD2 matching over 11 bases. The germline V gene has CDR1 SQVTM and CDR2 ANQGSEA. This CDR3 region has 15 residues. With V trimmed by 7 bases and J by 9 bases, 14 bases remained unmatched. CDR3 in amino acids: CSASLAGGRMGEQFF. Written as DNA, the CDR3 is TGCAGCGCCTCCTTAGCGGGGGGGAGGATGGGTGAGCAGTTCTTC.

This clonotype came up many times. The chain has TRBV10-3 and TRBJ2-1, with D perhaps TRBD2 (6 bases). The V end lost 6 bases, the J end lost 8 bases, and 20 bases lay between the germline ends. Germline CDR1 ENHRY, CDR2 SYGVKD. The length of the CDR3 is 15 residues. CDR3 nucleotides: TGTGCCATCAGAAGGGACTTCCTTGAGGGAGATGAGCAGTTCTTC. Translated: CAIRRDFLEGDEQFF.

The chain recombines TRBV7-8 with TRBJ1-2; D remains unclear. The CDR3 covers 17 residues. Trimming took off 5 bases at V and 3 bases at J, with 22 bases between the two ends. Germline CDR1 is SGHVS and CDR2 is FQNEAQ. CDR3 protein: CASSPESPGLAYYGYTF. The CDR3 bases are TGTGCCAGCAGCCCGGAGAGTCCCGGGCTGGCCTACTATGGCTACACCTTC.

The CDR3 spells CASSPDSYTIYF. The CDR3 DNA reads as TGCGCCAGCAGCCCGGACAGCTACACCATATATTTT. V and J are TRBV5-1 and TRBJ1-3, with D tentatively TRBD1 (6 bases). The CDR3 is made up of 12 amino acids. Per germline, CDR1 SGHRS and CDR2 YFSETQ. Trimming pared 4 bases from V and 8 bases from J, leaving 10 bases between.

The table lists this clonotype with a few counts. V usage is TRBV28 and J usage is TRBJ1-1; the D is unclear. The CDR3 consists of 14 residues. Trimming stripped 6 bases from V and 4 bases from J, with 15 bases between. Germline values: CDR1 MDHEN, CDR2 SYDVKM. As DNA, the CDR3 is TGTGCCAGCAGCTTAGTGGGAAGGGTCACTGAAGCTTTCTTT. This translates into CASSLVGRVTEAFF.